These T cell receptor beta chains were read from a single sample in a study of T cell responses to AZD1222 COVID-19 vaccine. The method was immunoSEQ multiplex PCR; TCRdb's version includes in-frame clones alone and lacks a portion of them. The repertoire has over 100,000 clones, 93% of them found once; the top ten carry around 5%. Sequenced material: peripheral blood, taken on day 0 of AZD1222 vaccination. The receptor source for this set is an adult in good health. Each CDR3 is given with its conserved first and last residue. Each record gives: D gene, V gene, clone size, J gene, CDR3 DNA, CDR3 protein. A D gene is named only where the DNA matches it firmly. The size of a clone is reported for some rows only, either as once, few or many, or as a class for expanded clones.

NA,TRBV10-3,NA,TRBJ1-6,TGTGCCATCAGTGCCTCATTCCCGGACGAGGATAATTCACCCCTCCACTTT,CAISASFPDEDNSPLHF
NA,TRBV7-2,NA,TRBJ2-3,TGTGCCAGCAAGATTACGGTACACACAGATACGCAGTATTTT,CASKITVHTDTQYF
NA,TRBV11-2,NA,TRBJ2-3,TGTGCCATGCGGGACAAACAGAACACAGATACGCAGTATTTT,CAMRDKQNTDTQYF
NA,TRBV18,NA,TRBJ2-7,TGTGCCAGCTCACCAGGGGGGACCTACGAGCAGTACTTC,CASSPGGTYEQYF
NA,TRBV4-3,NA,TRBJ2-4,TGCGCCAGCAGCCAAGATCGGGCACCACGGGGCATTCAGTACTTC,CASSQDRAPRGIQYF
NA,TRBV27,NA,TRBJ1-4,TGTGCCAGCAGTTTTGCCCGAAGGAAAAATGAAAAACTGTTTTTT,CASSFARRKNEKLFF
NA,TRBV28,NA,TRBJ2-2,TGTGCCAGTCTGGGACGGAACACCGGGGAGCTGTTTTTT,CASLGRNTGELFF
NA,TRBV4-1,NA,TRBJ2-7,TGCGCCAGCAGCCAAGGTGGGTCTGTCTACGAGCAGTACTTC,CASSQGGSVYEQYF
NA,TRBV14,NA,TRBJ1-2,TGTGCCAGCAGCCCCCCATCTTGGGCGGGTAACTATGGCTACACCTTC,CASSPPSWAGNYGYTF
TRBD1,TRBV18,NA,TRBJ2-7,TGTGCCAGCTCACCTTGGACAGGGGGCACCTACGAGCAGTACTTC,CASSPWTGGTYEQYF
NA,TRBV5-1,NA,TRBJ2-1,TGCGCCAGCAGCTTAAGACAGCGGGACAATGAGCAGTTCTTC,CASSLRQRDNEQFF
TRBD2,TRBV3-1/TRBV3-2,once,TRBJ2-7,TGTGCCAGCAGCCAAGACTGGTCCACCGGGAGGGAGCAGTACTTC,CASSQDWSTGREQYF
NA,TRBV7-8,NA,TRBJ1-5,TGTGCCAGCAGCTCATCTCCCAGGGGATATAGCAATCAGCCCCAGCATTTT,CASSSSPRGYSNQPQHF
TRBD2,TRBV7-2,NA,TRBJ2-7,TGTGCCAGCAGTAGGGCGGGGGGCTACGAGCAGTACTTC,CASSRAGGYEQYF
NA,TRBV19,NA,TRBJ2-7,TGTGCCAGTAGCGCCAGAACGGGTTTCCTGGGGGAGCAGTACTTC,CASSARTGFLGEQYF
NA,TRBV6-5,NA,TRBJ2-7,TGTGCCAGCAGCCTCTCGGAGGGGAATTACGAGCAGTACTTC,CASSLSEGNYEQYF
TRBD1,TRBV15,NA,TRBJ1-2,TGTGCCACCAGCAGGGGGTCGACAGGGCGCATCTATGGCTACACCTTC,CATSRGSTGRIYGYTF
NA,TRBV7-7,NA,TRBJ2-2,TGTGCTAGCAGCTTAAATCTCGGGGAGCTGTTTTTT,CASSLNLGELFF
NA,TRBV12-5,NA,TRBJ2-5,TGTGCTAGTGCCTCCGGGACTTTACAAGAGACCCAGTACTTC,CASASGTLQETQYF
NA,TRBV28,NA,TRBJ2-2,TGTGCCAGCAGTCCCTTTTCGATAAACACCGGGGAGCTGTTTTTT,CASSPFSINTGELFF
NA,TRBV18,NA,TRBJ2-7,TGTGCCAGCTCACCAGCACAGAGTTACGAGCAGTACTTC,CASSPAQSYEQYF
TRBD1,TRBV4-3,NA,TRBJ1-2,TGCGCCAGCAGCCTGAATCGGGACAGTAACTATGGCTACACCTTC,CASSLNRDSNYGYTF
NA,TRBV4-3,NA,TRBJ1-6,TGCGCCAGCAGCCAAGGTCCGCCAGGCCGAAATTCACCCCTCCACTTT,CASSQGPPGRNSPLHF
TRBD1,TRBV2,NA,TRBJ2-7,TGTGCCAGCGCTAGGACAGGGTCTCTCTACGAGCAGTACTTC,CASARTGSLYEQYF
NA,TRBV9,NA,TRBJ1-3,TGTGCCAGCAGCGTAGACCCAGGGCCATTCTCTGGAAACACCATATATTTT,CASSVDPGPFSGNTIYF
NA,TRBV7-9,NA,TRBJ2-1,TGTGCCAGCAGCTTAGTGCGAGGCTCCTACAATGAGCAGTTCTTC,CASSLVRGSYNEQFF
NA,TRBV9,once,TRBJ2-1,TGTGCCAGCAGCCCCCCGAAGACAGTTTCCTACAATGAGCAGTTCTTC,CASSPPKTVSYNEQFF
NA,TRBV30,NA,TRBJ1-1,TGTGCCTGGAGTAGTCGTAGGGGAGTTTGGACTGAAGCTTTCTTT,CAWSSRRGVWTEAFF
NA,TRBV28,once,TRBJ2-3,TGTGCCAGCAGATTCACAGGTGCTAGCACAGATACGCAGTATTTT,CASRFTGASTDTQYF
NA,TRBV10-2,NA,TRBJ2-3,TGCGCCAGCAGTGAGACAGATACGCAGTATTTT,CASSETDTQYF
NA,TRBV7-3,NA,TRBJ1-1,TGTGCCAGCAGCTTAACGGCCTCATCCCCTGAAGCTTTCTTT,CASSLTASSPEAFF